The present T cell receptor (beta chain) was sequenced within a study of T cell changes during pregnancy in multiple sclerosis. The table came from immunoSEQ multiplex PCR; TCRdb's copy has only in-frame clones and leaves some out. The table records more than 50,000 clones, about 91% of them present only once. Trimming stripped 3 bases from V and 3 bases from J, with 8 bases between. The CDR3 is made up of 13 amino acids. In germline, CDR1 is SGHAT, CDR2 FQNNGV. The clonotype was recovered from a female donor with multiple sclerosis, enrolled in a pregnancy study. The sequencing used peripheral blood, collected before pregnancy. The chain employs TRBV11-2 and TRBJ1-1, with D tentatively TRBD1 (5 bases). CDR3 sequence reads: CASSFGDYTEAFF. CDR3 coding DNA: TGTGCCAGCAGCTTTGGGGACTACACTGAAGCTTTCTTT.